Reported below is one T cell receptor beta chain. Its target antigen remains unknown. No per-base quality is available; no much larger clone lies one base away. TCRbeta CDR3 regions were amplified from genomic DNA using the immunoSEQ Assay, a bias-controlled multiplex PCR. Per the source publication's procedure: Within the assay, amplification of reference gene primers was used to estimate how many nucleated cells each sample contained. To quantify the absolute abundance of each unique TCRbeta CDR3 rearrangement, sequence reads were collapsed and filtered. For each sample, productive Simpson clonality was calculated by taking the square root of Simpson's diversity index across productive rearrangements. As stored in TCRdb, this immuneACCESS dataset retains in-frame rearrangements with V and J assigned. A fraction of the clones does not appear; measured against another copy, unresolved V genes explain less than half of the discrepancy, and the remainder lacks a known reason. V and J calls and clone size are as listed in that table; D and trimming were resolved from the DNA. The sample yields 220,000 or so clones; 86% were counted once. The ten largest clones take up approximately 2.1% of the sample.

Participants in the prospective study were enrolled through a virtual design, were aged about 18 to 100 years, and lived in approximately 25 United States geographic areas. Cohort assignment in the prospective study relied on participant-reported clinical history from a screening survey and a study questionnaire. ImmuneRACE Cohort 3 recovered participants were defined by two consecutive negative NP/OP PCR tests, healthcare professional clearance, or symptom resolution. In the prospective study, mobile phlebotomists collected whole blood, serum and a nasopharyngeal or oropharyngeal swab from each participant. Participants in the prospective study had the option to provide additional blood draws and questionnaires over an approximately 2-month period. Prospective study blood samples were shipped either frozen or at room temperature before DNA extraction. The data are from a study of blood T cell repertoires in COVID-19 (dated by TCRdb to about 2020). Regarding the research as a whole: Collaborator samples came from the United States, Italy and Spain and covered acute and convalescent phases of COVID-19. Where available, HLA class I and class II types were taken from metadata supplied by the sample provider and were not determined by assay-based typing. Nearly every sample came with metadata listing a de-identified subject ID, COVID-19 status, age in years and sex. The repertoires were released in a freely available public database intended as a resource for research on the immune response to SARS-CoV-2. The prospective study material was composed of cDNA or gDNA derived from T cells, B-cell-depleted T cells, or PBMCs. Deeply sampled blood TCRbeta repertoires from subjects exposed to, actively infected with, or recovered from COVID-19 were included in the dataset. The samples were drawn from the first 160 participants of the ongoing ImmuneRACE study and from over 950 subjects provided by 6 global collaborators. The investigation overall reported the following: How much clinical and demographic metadata was included differed by source and by participant, and the metadata was provided uncurated.

Including cysteine and phenylalanine, the CDR3 has 13 amino acids. The kept DNA is CDR3 alone, 39 bases in frame from the first base. V and J are trimmed by 4 bases and 4 bases, and the gene matches miss 0 bases of the junction. CDR1 and CDR2, looked up from the germline V gene (reference sequence), are SEHNR and FQNEAQ. The sequence is built from TRBV7-9 and TRBJ1-5, with 8 bases in between that match TRBD1. The receptor was derived from a woman between 45 and 60 years old who had recovered from COVID-19. Sequencing input: PBMCs or T cells enriched from blood (not recorded which). The nucleotides read TGTGCCAGCAGCTGGACAGGGAATCAGCCCCAGCATTTT. This codes for CASSWTGNQPQHF.